This T cell receptor (beta chain) was identified in a study of graft-versus-host responses after intestinal transplantation. The V segment lost 1 base and the J segment 9 bases; nucleotides outside the gene matches: 11. Germline V gene lookup returns CDR1 WNHNN and CDR2 SYGVQD (reference sequence). The CDR3 runs 16 residues. Here immunoSEQ multiplex PCR was the method, and the copy in TCRdb shows in-frame clones only, minus some. The sample consists of tens of thousands of clones, about four fifths of them appearing once. Regarding this clone: Its antigen is undetermined.

Findings and caveats of the study: There were GvH clones found in recipient marrow, and some of them appeared first in ileum or blood. Within allografts, high graft-versus-host to host-versus-graft clonal ratios were seen among patients with graft-donor T cell macrochimerism.

The J gene is TRBJ2-1, the V gene TRBV10-1; 8 positions agree with TRBD2. The TCR sequence derives from a human donor who was the organ donor for an intestinal transplant. The specimen was unstimulated CD4+ T cells sorted from spleen or lymph node cells, collected before transplant. This CDR3 is CASSEYDSGRGGEQFF. The CDR3 DNA reads TGCGCCAGCAGTGAGTATGACAGCGGGAGAGGTGGTGAGCAGTTCTTC.